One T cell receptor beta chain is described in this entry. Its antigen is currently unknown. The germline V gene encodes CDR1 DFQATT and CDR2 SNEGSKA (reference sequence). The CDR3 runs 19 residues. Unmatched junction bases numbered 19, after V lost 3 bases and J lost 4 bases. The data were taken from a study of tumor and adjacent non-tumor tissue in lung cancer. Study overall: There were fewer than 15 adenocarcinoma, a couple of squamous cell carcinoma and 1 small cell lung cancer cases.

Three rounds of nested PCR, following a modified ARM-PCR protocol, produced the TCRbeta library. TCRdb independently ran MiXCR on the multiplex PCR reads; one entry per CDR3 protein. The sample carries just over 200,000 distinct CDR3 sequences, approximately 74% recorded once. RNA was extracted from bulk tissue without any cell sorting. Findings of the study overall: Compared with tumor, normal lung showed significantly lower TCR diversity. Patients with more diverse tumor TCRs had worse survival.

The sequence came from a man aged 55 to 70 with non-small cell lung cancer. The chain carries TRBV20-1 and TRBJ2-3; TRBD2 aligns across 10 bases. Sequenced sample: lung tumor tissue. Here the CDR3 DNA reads TGCAGTGCTAGTGGTGAAAGGAGAGCGGGGGGGCCGGGGGCAGATACGCAGTATTTT. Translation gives CSASGERRAGGPGADTQYF.